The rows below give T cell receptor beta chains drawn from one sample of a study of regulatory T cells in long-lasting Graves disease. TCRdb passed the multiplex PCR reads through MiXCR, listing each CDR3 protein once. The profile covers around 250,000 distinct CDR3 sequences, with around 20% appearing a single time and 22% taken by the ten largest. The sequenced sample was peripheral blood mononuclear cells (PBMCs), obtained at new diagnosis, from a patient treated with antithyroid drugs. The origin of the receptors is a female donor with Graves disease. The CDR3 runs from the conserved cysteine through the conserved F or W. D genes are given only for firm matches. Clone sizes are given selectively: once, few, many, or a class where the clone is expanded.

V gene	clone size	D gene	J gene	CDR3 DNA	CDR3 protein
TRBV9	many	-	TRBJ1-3	TGTGCCAGCAGCGTAGCTACCGGGGGGTTTGGAAACACCATATATTTT	CASSVATGGFGNTIYF
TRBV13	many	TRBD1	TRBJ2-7	TGTGCCAGCAGCCGGGACAGGGTTTCCTACGAGCAGTACTTC	CASSRDRVSYEQYF
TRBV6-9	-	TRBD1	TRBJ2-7	TGTGCCAGCAGTTGGGACAGAACCTACGAGCAGTACTTC	CASSWDRTYEQYF
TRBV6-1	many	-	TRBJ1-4	TGTGCCAGCAGGTCTTCGGGGGAAAGTGAAAAACTGTTTTTT	CASRSSGESEKLFF
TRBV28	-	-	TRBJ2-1	TGTGCCAGCAGTTTTTCAATGGGGGCCCCTGGCGGGGTCTACAATGAGCAGTTCTTC	CASSFSMGAPGGVYNEQFF
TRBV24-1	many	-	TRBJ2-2	TGTGCCACCAGTGCCCATGGGGCAGGGAGGACCGGGGAGCTGTTTTTT	CATSAHGAGRTGELFF
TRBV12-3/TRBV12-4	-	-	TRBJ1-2	TGTGCCAGCAGGATAAGCGCTAACTATGGCTACACCTTC	CASRISANYGYTF
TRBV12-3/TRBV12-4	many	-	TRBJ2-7	TGTGCCAGCAGTTTGGACCACTCCTACGAGCAGTACTTC	CASSLDHSYEQYF
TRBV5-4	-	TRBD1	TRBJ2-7	TGTGCCAGCAGCTCAAGACAGGGGGCTGTGAACGAGCAGTACTTC	CASSSRQGAVNEQYF
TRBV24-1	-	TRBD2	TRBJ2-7	TGTGCCACCAGTGACCCTAGCGGGAGGGCCGGGTACGAGCAGTACTTC	CATSDPSGRAGYEQYF
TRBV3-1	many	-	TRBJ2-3	TGTGCCAGCAGCCACTCGGGGAGCACAGATACGCAGTATTTT	CASSHSGSTDTQYF
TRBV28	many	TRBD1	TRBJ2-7	TGTGCCAGTAGCCGTGGACAGGGCGACGAGCAGTACTTC	CASSRGQGDEQYF
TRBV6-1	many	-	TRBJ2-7	TGTGCCAGCAGTGATCCGCCGTTCTACGAGCAGTACTTC	CASSDPPFYEQYF
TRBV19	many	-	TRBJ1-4	TGTGCCAGTAGTATAGATGCTTCAACTAATGAAAAACTGTTTTTT	CASSIDASTNEKLFF
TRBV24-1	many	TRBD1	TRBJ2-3	TGTGCCACCAGTGATCCCGGGACAGGGACCACAGATACGCAGTATTTT	CATSDPGTGTTDTQYF
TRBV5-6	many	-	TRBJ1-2	TGTGCCAGCAGCTTGGGACAGCGTGCTAACTATGGCTACACCTTC	CASSLGQRANYGYTF
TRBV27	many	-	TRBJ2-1	TGTGCCAGCAGTTCCCCGGTCGCGCCGTTAGAGCAGTTCTTC	CASSSPVAPLEQFF
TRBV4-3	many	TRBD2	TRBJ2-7	TGCGCCAGCAGCCGAGGGAGCGGGAGCTACGAGCAGTACTTC	CASSRGSGSYEQYF